This T cell receptor beta chain originates from a study of vaccination effects on CD4 cells after COVID-19. Within the ViraFEST assay, antigen-specific CD4+ T cells underwent expansion with viral peptide pools prior to sequencing. Researchers isolated CD4+ T cells once approximately ten days of culture had elapsed. Two-dose vaccination with either BNT162b2 or mRNA-1273 was given to the participants. Profiling relied on immunoSEQ multiplex PCR, and the TCRdb table lists in-frame clones only, not all of them. The data show 64,000 or so clones, with around 78% seen just once and just under 2% held by the top ten. Trimming removed 3 bases at V and 5 bases at J, with 12 bases between. CDR3 length: 14 residues. Germline lookup yields CDR1 LGHDT and CDR2 YNNKEL (reference sequence). Overall study results and limits: The study found that only 1 of 255 vaccine-induced clones from healthy vaccinees cross-reacted with common cold coronaviruses.

Of note for this clone: The target antigen is unknown.

Sequencing used CD4+ T cells from PBMCs cultured with HCoV-OC43 spike peptides, obtained after COVID-19 vaccination. Stated subset: HCoV-OC43 spike overlapping peptide pool stimulation. The chain recombines TRBV3-1 (or the pseudogene TRBV3-2) with TRBJ2-3; D tentatively fits TRBD1 or TRBD2 (5 bases each). This TCR derives from a human donor who received a COVID-19 vaccine. The CDR3 protein is CASSHKSGGDTQYF. In nucleotides, the CDR3 is TGTGCCAGCAGCCACAAGAGTGGGGGAGATACGCAGTATTTT.